Below are 2 T cell receptor beta chains sequenced from a single sample in a study of identical twins. TCRdb re-analysed the 5' RACE reads in MiXCR, keeping a single row per CDR3 protein. The table has just under 550,000 distinct CDR3 sequences, approximately 14% seen once; the top ten hold about 0.4%. These data were also filed under a second study, of yellow fever vaccine responses in identical twins.

Sequenced material: CD4+ T cells sorted from blood. Source of these receptors: a woman between 18 and 29 years old in good health.

This clonotype was picked up a small number of times. V usage is TRBV3-1 and J usage is TRBJ1-6; perhaps TRBD1 as D (6 bases). V lost 0 bases, J lost 9 bases, and 12 bases lay in between. CDR3 length: 15 residues. Germline V CDR1 and CDR2: LGHDT, YNNKEL (reference sequence). The CDR3 DNA follows: TGTGCCAGCAGCCAAGATTCAGGGGCGCGTTCACCCCTCCACTTT. Translation: CASSQDSGARSPLHF.

The chain links TRBV20-1 to TRBJ2-5, with D perhaps given as TRBD1 or TRBD2 (5 bases each). Germline V CDR1 and CDR2: DFQATT, SNEGSKA (reference sequence). This CDR3 has 13 residues. Trimming took 1 base from V and 5 from J, leaving 11 bases between them. CDR3: CSARGGGLETQYF. CDR3 bases: TGCAGTGCTAGAGGGGGCGGGCTGGAGACCCAGTACTTC.